This T cell receptor (beta chain) originates from a study of early T cells in non-severe SARS-CoV-2 infection. Trimming stripped 6 bases from V and 7 bases from J, with 19 bases between. Germline-derived CDR1 and CDR2 are DFQATT and SNEGSKA (reference sequence). CDR3 length: 14 residues. One entry per CDR3 protein results from TCRdb running MiXCR on the 5' RACE reads. The sample lists approximately 39,000 distinct CDR3 sequences, more than 8% occurring once. This clonotype is deemed medium-sized. The TCR sequence derives from an adult who was a healthcare worker with PCR-confirmed SARS-CoV-2 infection or an uninfected control (not recorded which). The sequenced sample consisted of whole blood. V and J are TRBV20-1 and TRBJ1-5; D gene unclear. This CDR3 is CSAQPGREHQPQHF. The CDR3 region has the DNA TGCAGTGCCCAGCCCGGGAGGGAGCACCAGCCCCAGCATTTT.